This T cell receptor (beta chain) stems from a study of blood T cell repertoires in COVID-19. Study details: Italy, Spain and the United States were the sources of the convalescent and acute COVID-19 samples. T cells, B-cell-depleted T cells, or PBMCs provided the cDNA or gDNA that served as material.

Germline assignment: CDR1 SGHVS and CDR2 FQNEAQ. The V gene end was trimmed by 4 bases and the J gene end by 6 bases; junction bases not matched to a gene: 8. CDR3 length: 16 residues. Under the authors' procedure: For nucleated cells, counts were estimated from reference gene primer amplification. This table comes from immunoSEQ multiplex PCR, and its TCRdb copy is limited to in-frame clones, with some not included. The V and J calls and the clone size are those of that table, but D and trimming were determined from the DNA. This table holds some 110,000 clones, about four fifths found once. Sequenced input: peripheral blood. This clonotype was sampled from a woman of 80 years or more with acute or convalescent COVID-19. The rearrangement links TRBV7-8 to TRBJ1-5; 11 nucleotides align to TRBD1. The CDR3 protein is CASSSGRDRGTQPQHF. CDR3 coding DNA: TGTGCCAGCAGCTCAGGCCGGGACAGGGGGACTCAGCCCCAGCATTTT. The full variable domain, in which reference TRBV7-8 and TRBJ1-5 provide the parts outside the CDR3, is GAGVSQSPRYKVAKRGQDVALRCDPISGHVSLFWYQQALGQGPEFLTYFQNEAQLDKSGLPSDRFFAERPEGSVSTLKIQRTQQEDSAVYLCASSSGRDRGTQPQHFGDGTRLSIL.